A single sample is the source of the 32 T cell receptor beta chains below, sequenced in a study of blood T cells in healthy people across ages. Through a sample-barcoded 5' primer and a J-beta primer mix, a second PCR was run for 7 to 11 cycles. One entry per CDR3 protein, called by TCRdb with MiXCR from the 5' RACE reads. The repertoire consists of 1.5 million to 2 million distinct CDR3 sequences, with around 48% occurring once and the leading ten covering over 2%. The specimen was blood. These receptors all stem from a woman between 40 and 55 years old in good health.

The rearrangement links TRBV7-2 to TRBJ2-1; 8 bases line up with TRBD2. Germline V gene lookup returns CDR1 SGHTA and CDR2 FQGNSA. The trim removed 2 bases at V and 9 bases at J, leaving 6 bases unmatched. The CDR3 length is 14 residues. Here the CDR3 DNA reads TGTGCCAGCAGCTTAAACGGGGGGGCCGGTGAGCAGTTCTTC. Amino acids: CASSLNGGAGEQFF.

The gene calls are TRBV15 and TRBJ2-1; 11 bases are a match to TRBD2. This CDR3 has 15 amino acids. Unmatched junction bases numbered 1, after V lost 2 bases and J lost 4 bases. Germline CDR1 is LNHNV and CDR2 is YYDKDF (reference sequence). CDR3 bases: TGTGCCACCAGCAGAACTAGCGGGAGTTACAATGAGCAGTTCTTC. It yields the protein CATSRTSGSYNEQFF.

V and J are TRBV6-2 or TRBV6-3 and TRBJ2-1; the match to TRBD2 covers 11 bases. J lost 9 bases, V lost 0 bases, and 7 bases had no gene match. Looked up from germline, CDR1 is MNHEY and CDR2 is SVGEGT. The CDR3 runs to 16 residues. The CDR3 nucleotides read TGTGCCAGCAGTTACTCCGGGCTAGCGGGGGGTTCTGAGCAGTTCTTC. Translating it yields CASSYSGLAGGSEQFF.

The gene calls are TRBV9 and TRBJ2-7; unclear D gene. V was trimmed by 2 bases and J by 3 bases, leaving 15 bases between them. The germline V gene has CDR1 SGDLS and CDR2 YYNGEE. This CDR3 comprises 15 residues. This chain's CDR3 is CASSVATGRNYEQYF. The CDR3 DNA reads TGTGCCAGCAGCGTCGCAACTGGACGGAACTACGAGCAGTACTTC.

This clonotype was observed a handful of times. This sequence joins TRBV29-1 and TRBJ2-3; D might be TRBD1 (6 bases). From germline, CDR1 is SQVTM and CDR2 ANQGSEA. The CDR3 spans 11 residues. V was pared by 2 bases and J by 13 bases, with 13 bases between. The chain's CDR3 is CSVERTGLKYF. CDR3 nucleotide sequence: TGCAGCGTTGAACGTACAGGGCTAAAGTATTTT.

The chain links TRBV4-3 to TRBJ2-1, with D possibly matching TRBD2 (6 bases). V was clipped by 0 bases and J by 6 bases, with 21 bases between them. Germline CDR1 is LGHNA and CDR2 is YSLEER. This CDR3 comprises 18 residues. The CDR3 is CASSQDPGTGGIINEQFF. CDR3 sequence (DNA): TGCGCCAGCAGCCAAGATCCTGGGACTGGTGGGATTATCAATGAGCAGTTCTTC.

This clonotype was detected a few times. This CDR3 reads CASSFGQSNGYTF. The CDR3 DNA reads TGTGCCAGCAGCTTTGGGCAGTCTAATGGCTACACCTTC. J is TRBJ1-2 and V is TRBV7-9; D call uncertain. Trimming shortened V by 3 bases and J by 6 bases, and 11 bases separated the two germline ends. Germline V gene data show CDR1 as SEHNR and CDR2 as FQNEAQ (reference sequence). This CDR3 has 13 amino acids.

The V and J genes are TRBV6-2 or TRBV6-3 and TRBJ2-5; weak D call: TRBD1 (6 bases). The J call may not be correct, given that the DNA end is closer to TRBJ2-7. This CDR3 has 13 residues. Germline CDR1 and CDR2: MNHEY and SVGEGT. CDR3 sequence reads: CASSTQGYREQYF. In DNA form, the CDR3 reads TGTGCCAGCAGTACACAGGGTTATCGCGAGCAGTACTTC.

This clonotype occurred many times. The rearrangement joins TRBV3-1 to TRBJ2-1, with a weak D call TRBD2 (5 bases). The CDR3 spans 12 residues. Trimming pared 4 bases from V and 5 bases from J, leaving 6 bases between. Germline V gene data show CDR1 as LGHDT and CDR2 as YNNKEL (reference sequence). CDR3 DNA: TGTGCCAGCAGCCGCGGGCACAATGAGCAGTTCTTC. Protein: CASSRGHNEQFF.

Only a few counts were recorded for this clonotype. The rearrangement links TRBV6-6 to TRBJ2-1; 10 positions match TRBD1. Germline loops: CDR1 MNHNY, CDR2 SVGAGI (reference sequence). The CDR3 is made up of 16 amino acids. The ends lost 7 bases at V and 7 bases at J; junction bases unmatched: 13. The CDR3 protein is CASNQPDRGSGNEQFF. The CDR3 DNA reads TGTGCCAGCAACCAACCGGACAGGGGGTCGGGTAATGAGCAGTTCTTC.

This clonotype was observed a handful of times. This chain uses TRBV20-1 with TRBJ2-5; TRBD2 matches at 9 bases. With 3 bases clipped from V and 2 bases from J, the junction kept 4 bases outside the gene matches. Germline assignment: CDR1 DFQATT and CDR2 SNEGSKA (reference sequence). This CDR3 comprises 14 residues. The CDR3 sequence: CSASNAGGQETQYF. The CDR3 DNA follows: TGCAGTGCTAGTAATGCGGGGGGGCAAGAGACCCAGTACTTC.

This clonotype appeared a few times. V gene TRBV5-1 combines with J gene TRBJ2-3; TRBD2 matches 7 bases. Germline V gene data show CDR1 as SGHRS and CDR2 as YFSETQ. Trimming at V came to 4 bases and at J to 0 bases, leaving 11 bases not matched to a gene. This CDR3 is built from 17 residues. The CDR3 bases are TGCGCCAGCAGCCTGGGAGGGCGCGGGGCGAGCACAGATACGCAGTATTTT. Translated, it gives CASSLGGRGASTDTQYF.

The gene calls are TRBV7-9 and TRBJ2-7; TRBD1 matches at 12 bases. The V segment lost 1 base and the J segment 7 bases; nucleotides outside the gene matches: 8. The CDR3 has 16 amino acids. The V gene's germline CDR1 is SEHNR and CDR2 FQNEAQ (reference sequence). CDR3 coding DNA: TGTGCCAGCAGCTTAGGGGGACAGGGGGCAGGCAATGAGCAGTACTTC. Translated: CASSLGGQGAGNEQYF.

The rearrangement links TRBV7-2 to TRBJ2-3, with D possibly called TRBD1 or TRBD2 (5 bases each). The CDR3 extends over 15 amino acids. CDR1 is SGHTA, CDR2 FQGNSA, per germline. V was pared by 8 bases and J by 2 bases, with 17 bases between. The CDR3 region is CASCTGTSLTDTQYF. The DNA of the CDR3 is TGTGCCAGCTGCACCGGGACGAGCCTCACAGATACGCAGTATTTT.

The sample holds a few counts of this clonotype. V gene TRBV3-1 combines with J gene TRBJ2-7, with D maybe TRBD1 (5 bases). Trimming left V 0 bases short and J 0 bases short, with 15 bases between. CDR3 length equals 17 residues. The germline V gene encodes CDR1 LGHDT and CDR2 YNNKEL (reference sequence). CDR3 nucleotides: TGTGCCAGCAGCCAAGAAAGGGGCAGGCTTTACTCCTACGAGCAGTACTTC. It yields the protein CASSQERGRLYSYEQYF.

CDR3 protein: CASSLNPGSGYTF. In DNA, the CDR3 is TGTGCCAGCAGTCTTAACCCGGGTTCTGGCTACACCTTC. The chain has TRBV12-3 or TRBV12-4 and TRBJ1-2; no reliable D call. V lost 5 bases and J lost 7, with 14 bases in between. The CDR3 has 13 amino acids.

This chain links TRBV27 with TRBJ2-7, with D maybe TRBD2 (6 bases). The V gene's germline CDR1 is MNHEY and CDR2 SMNVEV (reference sequence). V dropped 3 bases and J dropped 10 bases, with 19 bases sitting between them. CDR3 size: 14 residues. CDR3 sequence reads: CASSFTAGASAQYF. The CDR3 DNA sequence: TGTGCCAGCAGTTTTACAGCCGGGGCTAGCGCCCAGTACTTC.

J is TRBJ2-5 and V is TRBV6-5, with 7 bases fitting TRBD1. The junction had 12 bases not matched to a gene; V was cut back by 10 bases and J by 1 base. This CDR3 is built from 15 residues. Germline V gene lookup returns CDR1 MNHEY and CDR2 SVGAGI. This chain's CDR3 is CATTGVQGIQETQYF. DNA of the CDR3: TGTGCCACCACAGGGGTACAGGGGATCCAAGAGACCCAGTACTTC.

This rearrangement joins TRBV6-2 or TRBV6-3 to TRBJ1-2; weak D call: TRBD1 (6 bases). This CDR3 comprises 14 residues. V was pared by 2 bases and J by 8 bases, with 15 bases between. Germline V gives CDR1 MNHEY, CDR2 SVGEGT. The CDR3 spells CASSYTGHIGGYTF. CDR3 coding DNA: TGTGCCAGCAGTTACACGGGACACATCGGGGGCTACACCTTC.

The V gene is TRBV4-3, the J gene TRBJ2-7, with D possibly being TRBD1 or TRBD2 (5 bases each). The germline V gene encodes CDR1 LGHNA and CDR2 YSLEER. CDR3 length equals 16 residues. V lost 1 base, J lost 2 bases, and 15 bases lay in between. The CDR3 spells CASSQGPGTEAYEQYF. Here the CDR3 DNA reads TGCGCCAGCAGCCAAGGACCCGGGACGGAAGCCTACGAGCAGTACTTC.

This clonotype was counted a few times. The chain has TRBV20-1 and TRBJ2-3; 11 bases align to TRBD1. CDR3 length equals 18 residues. V lost 3 bases, J lost 0 bases, and 11 bases stayed unmatched. The germline CDR1 and CDR2 sequences are DFQATT and SNEGSKA (reference sequence). This CDR3 is CSARPGQGVRLSTDTQYF. In DNA form, the CDR3 reads TGCAGTGCTAGGCCGGGACAGGGGGTTCGGTTAAGCACAGATACGCAGTATTTT.

The chain is built from TRBV9 and TRBJ2-3; 9 nucleotides agree with TRBD2. The CDR3 is 15 amino acids. After removal of 2 bases from V and 5 bases from J, the junction contained 6 bases not matched to a gene. Germline CDR1 and CDR2: SGDLS and YYNGEE. The CDR3 bases are TGTGCCAGCAGCGTGGCGCGGGGGGGCCAAGATACGCAGTATTTT. Translated: CASSVARGGQDTQYF.

V gene TRBV6-5 combines with J gene TRBJ2-1, with 11 bases that match TRBD2. The V and J ends lost 3 bases and 6 bases, in that order; junction bases with no gene match: 4. The CDR3 covers 15 residues. Germline V gene sequence: CDR1 MNHEY, CDR2 SVGAGI. This chain's CDR3 is CASSYATSGVNEQFF. Written as DNA, the CDR3 is TGTGCCAGCAGTTATGCGACTAGCGGGGTCAATGAGCAGTTCTTC.

In its sample, this clonotype was seen a few times. The CDR3 reads CASFSKKGTSYEQYF. The DNA for the CDR3 is TGTGCCAGCTTCTCCAAGAAGGGGACTAGCTACGAGCAGTACTTC. This chain connects TRBV6-6 to TRBJ2-7, with 8 bases lining up with TRBD2. The CDR3 loop spans 15 amino acids. The V segment lost 8 bases and the J segment 3 bases; nucleotides outside the gene matches: 12. Germline CDR1 reads MNHNY; CDR2 reads SVGAGI (reference sequence).

This clonotype was observed at least ten times. The chain combines TRBV27 with TRBJ2-3; D is ambiguous. The CDR3 is 11 amino acids. Germline V gene data show CDR1 as MNHEY and CDR2 as SMNVEV (reference sequence). The V and J ends lost 9 bases and 0 bases respectively, with 4 bases between them. The CDR3 loop is CARDSTDTQYF. The DNA of the CDR3 is TGTGCCAGGGACAGCACAGATACGCAGTATTTT.

This clonotype was observed a few times. V gene TRBV29-1 combines with J gene TRBJ2-3; D may match TRBD1 or TRBD2 (5 bases each). V shed 2 bases and J shed 4 bases, with 22 bases lying between them. This CDR3 has 17 residues. In germline, CDR1 is SQVTM, CDR2 ANQGSEA. The CDR3 DNA reads as TGCAGCGTTGAACTGCTGGAGCTGGGGGAATTTGCAGATACGCAGTATTTT. Amino acid sequence: CSVELLELGEFADTQYF.

The J gene is TRBJ2-1, the V gene TRBV4-1; no clear D. CDR3 length: 13 amino acids. Per the germline V gene, CDR1 is MGHRA and CDR2 is YSYEKL. V shed 1 base and J shed 4 bases, with 5 bases lying between them. In DNA, the CDR3 is TGCGCCAGCAGCCAAGTTCGTTACAATGAGCAGTTCTTC. This gives the protein CASSQVRYNEQFF.

This chain connects TRBV4-3 to TRBJ1-2; no clear D. The CDR3 covers 15 residues. CDR1 and CDR2 from the germline V gene are LGHNA and YSLEER. The V end lost 0 bases, the J end lost 2 bases, and 10 bases lay between the germline ends. Written as DNA, the CDR3 is TGCGCCAGCAGCCAAGAGTCCTACTCGAACTATGGCTACACCTTC. The encoded protein is CASSQESYSNYGYTF.

The chain employs TRBV5-6 and TRBJ2-4; 9 bases agree with TRBD1. CDR1 is SGHDT, CDR2 YYEEEE, per germline. V gave up 2 bases and J gave up 8 bases; unmatched junction bases: 5. CDR3 length: 14 residues. The CDR3 sequence is CASSLWDREYIQYF. As DNA, the CDR3 is TGTGCCAGCAGCTTATGGGACAGGGAATACATTCAGTACTTC.

This clonotype has a handful of counts. The chain employs TRBV5-1 and TRBJ2-3; D gene unclear. Deletions cut 3 bases from V and 1 base from J, with 15 bases between. Germline V gene lookup returns CDR1 SGHRS and CDR2 YFSETQ. The CDR3 contains 16 residues. The DNA of the CDR3 is TGCGCCAGCAGCTCCTATAGCCGAGGCGGCACAGATACGCAGTATTTT. This sequence encodes CASSSYSRGGTDTQYF. The whole variable domain, filled in from reference TRBV5-1 and TRBJ2-3, reads KAGVTQTPRYLIKTRGQQVTLSCSPISGHRSVSWYQQTPGQGLQFLFEYFSETQRNKGNFPGRFSGRQFSNSRSEMNVSTLELGDSALYLCASSSYSRGGTDTQYFGPGTRLTVL.

The chain carries TRBV5-1 and TRBJ1-2; 10 nucleotides match TRBD1. The germline V gene encodes CDR1 SGHRS and CDR2 YFSETQ. The CDR3 extends over 15 amino acids. V gave up 3 bases and J gave up 3 bases; unmatched junction bases: 5. CDR3 region: CASSYLTGGDYGYTF. For the CDR3, the DNA is TGCGCCAGCAGCTATTTGACAGGGGGCGACTATGGCTACACCTTC. Full variable domain (missing parts from reference TRBV5-1 and TRBJ1-2): KAGVTQTPRYLIKTRGQQVTLSCSPISGHRSVSWYQQTPGQGLQFLFEYFSETQRNKGNFPGRFSGRQFSNSRSEMNVSTLELGDSALYLCASSYLTGGDYGYTFGSGTRLTVV.

This clonotype was observed a handful of times. The V call is TRBV4-2, the J call TRBJ2-3; 7 nucleotides match TRBD2. The CDR3 is 17 residues long. Germline V gene sequence: CDR1 LGHNA, CDR2 YNFKEQ. V lost 1 base and J lost 0; bases outside the gene matches: 7. CDR3 sequence: CASSQGGGARSTDTQYF. The CDR3 region has the DNA TGTGCCAGCAGCCAAGGGGGAGGGGCACGAAGCACAGATACGCAGTATTTT.